This T cell receptor (beta chain) was found in a study of blood T cells in healthy people across ages (dated by TCRdb to between 2014 and 2016). Notes on the research overall: In model experiments, template switching captured about one uniquely barcoded TCR beta cDNA molecule for every two T cells. To avoid experimental bias, donors of different ages were randomly spread across the sequencing lanes. To track age-related changes in TCR beta repertoire diversity, the study relied on deep sequencing normalized with unique cDNA molecular identifiers. The donors were split into four age groups: young (average about 15 years), middle-aged (nearly 40), aged (roughly 65) and long-lived (roughly 80). Two additional independent replicas of 1 million unique cDNA reads from the same blood draw were analyzed for two donors (one aged 18 to 30 and one aged 80 or older).

Turning to this clonotype: What this receptor recognizes is not known. There are no base qualities to consult, and no much larger clone falls within one base.

The germline V gene (reference sequence) yields DFQATT for CDR1 and SNEGSKA for CDR2. The CDR3, cysteine through phenylalanine, is 13 amino acids long. The DNA shown is the 39-base CDR3, in frame from base 1. The research as a whole found: Bulk unsorted PBMC profiling prevented conclusive comparison of naive and antigen-experienced compartments. Because the CMV infection status of the donors was unknown, age-related changes in expanded clonotypes may potentially have been confounded. Estimates of total diversity based on one million sequenced T cells were considered lower bounds and underestimates. The percentage of naive T cells measured by flow cytometry correlated strongly with observed TCR beta diversity. The long-lived group showed more naive CD4+ T cells, fewer expanded clones and increased TCR diversity than the aged group, suggesting age selection. Observed TCR beta diversity per million T cells fell roughly linearly with age, and a significant reduction was already apparent by age about 43.

The donors were around 39 Caucasian individuals from Russia, aged roughly 6 to 90 years, who were systemically healthy. Each donor gave approximately 9.3 milliliters of peripheral blood, collected into EDTA-treated Vacutainer tubes. PBMCs were isolated by Ficoll-Paque density-gradient centrifugation, with at least 6 million obtained per sample. Total RNA was extracted from PBMCs with Trizol reagent, with at least 5.5 micrograms obtained per sample. The percentages of naive CD45RAhigh/CD27high T cells were determined by flow cytometry on a PBMC aliquot from every donor. To prepare the library, 5' RACE was applied. The sequencer listed for this sample is Illumina HiSeq 2500. The second PCR ran for about 7 to 11 cycles and used a J-beta primer mix along with a sample-barcoded 5' primer. Each TCR beta cDNA molecule received a unique molecular identifier from a template-switch 5' adaptor carrying 12 random nucleotides. Each sample yielded at least 2.5 million CDR3-containing paired-end reads. First-strand cDNA was synthesized from all RNA with the Mint cDNA synthesis kit, primed by a TRBC-specific oligonucleotide. Following uracil-DNA glycosylase treatment, a first 18-cycle PCR with universal primers M1SS and BC2_uni_R was performed on all cDNA. Per the source publication's procedure: Normalization of each sample was performed by random selection of 1 million high-quality reads, each carrying a distinct molecular identifier. Reads with shared molecular identifiers were discarded instead of being binned into consensus sequences. MiTCR, set to a Q25 quality threshold and the strictest error-elimination algorithm, was used for CDR3 identification, clonotype clustering and error correction. Lower-bound total TCR beta diversity was estimated with a nonparametric unseen species model using Euler transformation. TCRdb reanalyzed the raw reads on its own, using fastp at Q25 for trimming and MiXCR for clone calling, and kept in-frame beta chains. Every entry covers one CDR3 protein and lists the most common genes and DNA from its rows. It is TCRdb's table, rather than the study itself, that gives the V and J calls and clone size. Here the sample has about 1 million distinct CDR3 sequences; around 45% occur a single time. Approximately 19% of the sample goes to the ten largest clones.

This clonotype was sampled from a woman aged 60-75 years in good health. The chain joins TRBV20-1 to TRBJ2-7, with 11 central nucleotides matching TRBD2. The DNA end is more similar to TRBJ2-5, so the J call may be wrong. The specimen sequenced was blood. The bases read TGCAGTGCTAAACTAGCGGGGGTAGAGACCCAGTACTTC. It translates as CSAKLAGVETQYF.